These 5 T cell receptor beta chains share one sample of origin, sequenced in a study of cytotoxic CD8 clonotypes in ibrutinib-treated CLL. TCRdb keeps only in-frame clones here, not all; method: immunoSEQ multiplex PCR. The repertoire holds 120,000 to 150,000 clones, with approximately 90% as singletons. Sample: PBMCs, taken after 12 months of ibrutinib treatment. Receptor source: a human donor with chronic lymphocytic leukemia.

The CDR3 reads CASREGLAVYEQYF. The CDR3 DNA is TGTGCCAGCAGGGAGGGACTAGCGGTGTACGAGCAGTACTTC. The V gene is TRBV2, the J gene TRBJ2-7; 11 nucleotides line up with TRBD2. Looked up from germline, CDR1 is SNHLY and CDR2 is FYNNEI. J gave up 4 bases and V 6 bases, and 5 bases lay outside the gene matches. The CDR3 is 14 amino acids.

About this clone itself: Its ends do not fully match the called genes, so a read error is possible. In DNA, the CDR3 is TGCGCCAGCTCCTATACAGGGGGCAACGTCCTGACTTTC. As protein: CASSYTGGNVLTF. The V gene is TRBV4-3, the J gene TRBJ2-6; 8 bases match TRBD1. Per the germline V gene, CDR1 is LGHNA and CDR2 is YSLEER. There are 13 residues in the CDR3.

V gene TRBV7-6 combines with J gene TRBJ2-1, with D perhaps matching TRBD1 or TRBD2 (6 bases each). The CDR3 contains 16 residues. The V gene lost 7 bases and the J gene lost 5 bases, with 21 bases spanning the gap. The germline V gene encodes CDR1 SGHVS and CDR2 FNYEAQ. The CDR3 DNA is TGTGCCAGCACCCGCGGAGGGACAACCTCAAACAATGAGCAGTTCTTC. This codes for CASTRGGTTSNNEQFF.

The chain couples TRBV9 to TRBJ1-1, with D perhaps TRBD1 (6 bases). Trimming pared 0 bases from V and 7 bases from J, leaving 10 bases between. CDR1 is SGDLS and CDR2 is YYNGEE in the germline V gene. This CDR3 contains 13 residues. The CDR3 coding sequence is TGTGCCAGCAGCGTAGGGGAGGGGGGTGAAGCTTTCTTT. The encoded protein is CASSVGEGGEAFF.

This chain links TRBV7-9 with TRBJ2-5, with TRBD2 matching 9 bases. Per germline, CDR1 SEHNR and CDR2 FQNEAQ (reference sequence). J gave up 2 bases and V 5 bases, and 9 bases lay outside the gene matches. This CDR3 is 16 amino acids long. CDR3: CASSERLAASQETQYF. The DNA for the CDR3 is TGTGCCAGCAGCGAAAGACTAGCGGCTTCTCAAGAGACCCAGTACTTC.